The present T cell receptor beta chain was sequenced within a study of CD8 T cells in Susac syndrome. Across the whole study: Patients with Susac syndrome, at blood draw, were therapy-naive, on corticosteroids, or on intravenous immunoglobulin alone.

Germline assignment: CDR1 KGHSH and CDR2 LQKENI. V shed 3 bases and J shed 6 bases, with 15 bases lying between them. The CDR3 extends over 15 amino acids. It was with random hexamers that roughly 0.45 to 1 ug RNA was reverse transcribed. Coverage of TCR beta CDR3 amplification by immunoSEQ multiplex PCR extended to 54 Vbeta and 13 Jbeta. TCRdb used MiXCR to reprocess the immunoSEQ multiplex PCR reads, holding one entry per CDR3 protein. The repertoire holds roughly 200,000 distinct CDR3 sequences, 91% seen once, with approximately 0.09% in the top ten. Input material: CD4+ T cells from PBMCs. The clonotype was recovered from a human donor with Susac syndrome. The chain uses TRBV18 and TRBJ1-3; D is perhaps TRBD1 (5 bases). This chain's CDR3 is CASSPNRLTENTIYF. The CDR3, as DNA: TGTGCCAGCTCACCTAACAGGTTGACTGAAAACACCATATATTTT.